This TCR beta chain came from a study of PD-1 blockade in classical Hodgkin lymphoma. Study in general: Once every 2 weeks, patients received intravenous nivolumab at 3 mg/kg. Study conclusions and caveats: Relapsed/refractory patients reportedly had the lowest baseline TCR diversity, below newly diagnosed patients, who were below healthy donors.

Sequenced by immunoSEQ multiplex PCR; TCRdb stores in-frame clones only, minus some. The sample has 55,000 to 75,000 clones; 90% to 95% are singletons. V shed 5 bases and J 2 bases; nucleotides not matched to a gene: 14. CDR3 length equals 17 residues. Germline V CDR1 and CDR2: GTSNPN, SVGIG (reference sequence). To note about this clone: Its specificity is not known.

Every patient had relapsed following autologous stem cell transplantation, and cohorts differed in brentuximab vedotin exposure. The receptor was isolated from a human donor with classical Hodgkin lymphoma. This material consisted of peripheral blood mononuclear cells (PBMCs), taken at baseline. This sequence joins TRBV30 and TRBJ2-7, with 11 bases fitting TRBD2. CDR3 sequence: CAWDAGASGGPTYEQYF. Here the CDR3 DNA reads TGTGCCTGGGACGCGGGGGCTAGCGGGGGGCCCACCTACGAGCAGTACTTC.